The rows below give T cell receptor beta chains drawn from one sample of a study of Ad26.COV2.S vaccination and SARS-CoV-2 variants. Data came from immunoSEQ multiplex PCR; TCRdb stores just in-frame clones and leaves some out. Of a few hundred thousand clones listed, approximately 91% were seen once; the top ten hold under 2%. Sample: peripheral blood, taken in a trial of Ad26.COV2.S vaccine versus placebo. These receptors all come from a person aged 18 to 59 who received the Ad26.COV2.S COVID-19 vaccine or a placebo. The CDR3 runs from the conserved cysteine through the conserved F or W. D genes are given only for firm matches. Size values are once, few and many counts, or a class for expanded clones, and some rows have none.

J	V	D	size	CDR3	DNA
TRBJ2-1	TRBV10-2	NA	NA	CASSDGRGLREQFF	TGCGCCAGCAGTGATGGGCGGGGGCTAAGGGAGCAGTTCTTC
TRBJ1-4	TRBV4-1	NA	NA	CASSQEFGSALGKLFF	TGCGCCAGCAGCCAAGAGTTCGGCAGCGCGTTGGGAAAACTGTTTTTT
TRBJ2-1	TRBV27	NA	NA	CASSSLTGLLYNEQFF	TGTGCCAGCAGTTCCCTTACAGGGTTACTTTACAATGAGCAGTTCTTC
TRBJ1-3	TRBV5-4	TRBD1	NA	CASSSDRAGNTIYF	TGTGCCAGCAGCTCGGACAGGGCTGGAAACACCATATATTTT
TRBJ1-6	TRBV6-5	TRBD1	few	CASRRDRGSPLHF	TGTGCCAGCAGACGGGACAGGGGTTCACCCCTCCACTTT
TRBJ1-6	TRBV2	NA	NA	CAIKRGSYNSPLHF	TGTGCCATCAAACGGGGGTCTTATAATTCACCCCTCCACTTT
TRBJ2-4	TRBV4-2	NA	NA	CASSQDHSDGGIQYF	TGTGCCAGCAGCCAAGATCATAGCGACGGAGGCATTCAGTACTTC
TRBJ1-2	TRBV5-1	TRBD1	NA	CASSLDTGGGYGYTF	TGCGCCAGCAGCTTGGATACAGGGGGGGGCTATGGCTACACCTTC
TRBJ2-6	TRBV30	NA	NA	CAWRPVTLWANVLTF	TGTGCCTGGAGACCGGTAACGCTCTGGGCCAACGTCCTGACTTTC
TRBJ1-5	TRBV10-3	TRBD1	NA	CAISGTGGNQPQHF	TGTGCCATCTCCGGGACAGGGGGGAATCAGCCCCAGCATTTT
TRBJ2-5	TRBV30	TRBD2	NA	CAWSVSSGNAQYF	TGTGCCTGGAGTGTATCTAGCGGGAATGCCCAGTACTTC
TRBJ2-3	TRBV9	TRBD2	NA	CASSATGTRTDTQYF	TGTGCCAGCAGCGCAACCGGGACTAGGACGGATACGCAGTATTTT
TRBJ2-3	TRBV2	NA	once	CASGLGGNTDTQYF	TGTGCCAGTGGGCTAGGGGGTAACACAGATACGCAGTATTTT
TRBJ2-5	TRBV30	NA	NA	CAWSGLQETQYF	TGTGCCTGGAGTGGACTTCAAGAGACCCAGTACTTC
TRBJ1-2	TRBV7-9	NA	NA	CASSLGGYGYTF	TGTGCCAGCAGCTTAGGTGGTTATGGCTACACCTTC
TRBJ2-7	TRBV2	NA	NA	CASSVGVGPAYEQYF	TGTGCCAGCAGTGTCGGGGTCGGGCCCGCCTACGAGCAGTACTTC
TRBJ2-5	TRBV28	NA	NA	CASSSGVETQYF	TGTGCCAGCAGTTCGGGGGTCGAGACCCAGTACTTC
TRBJ2-2	TRBV5-8	TRBD2	NA	CASSLAGVGTGELFF	TGTGCCAGCAGCCTAGCGGGAGTTGGCACCGGGGAGCTGTTTTTT
TRBJ1-4	TRBV5-1	NA	NA	CASSELGEKLFF	TGCGCCAGCAGCGAACTGGGTGAAAAACTGTTTTTT
TRBJ2-3	TRBV9	NA	NA	CASSIGMADSDTQYF	TGTGCCAGCAGCATAGGGATGGCAGATTCAGATACGCAGTATTTT
TRBJ1-6	TRBV30	NA	few	CAWGKGVSPLHF	TGTGCCTGGGGTAAGGGTGTCTCACCCCTCCACTTT
TRBJ1-1	TRBV29-1	TRBD1	NA	CSVGQAVNTEAFF	TGCAGCGTCGGACAGGCCGTGAACACTGAAGCTTTCTTT
TRBJ2-3	TRBV2	NA	NA	CASSEVQGWRTSTDTQYF	TGTGCCAGCAGTGAAGTTCAGGGTTGGAGAACTAGCACAGATACGCAGTATTTT
TRBJ2-1	TRBV7-2	NA	NA	CASSLRVGDEQFF	TGTGCCAGCAGCCTCCGGGTGGGCGATGAGCAGTTCTTC
TRBJ1-6	TRBV5-1	NA	NA	CASSLGARHNSPLHF	TGCGCCAGCAGCTTAGGAGCCAGACATAATTCACCCCTCCACTTT
TRBJ2-5	TRBV19	TRBD1	NA	CASSSTGGGLETQYF	TGTGCCAGTAGTAGCACAGGGGGCGGGTTGGAGACCCAGTACTTC
TRBJ2-1	TRBV6-5	TRBD2	NA	CASTLTSGKNNEQFF	TGTGCCAGCACTCTAACTAGCGGGAAAAACAATGAGCAGTTCTTC
TRBJ1-1	TRBV15	NA	NA	CATTPGDANTEAFF	TGTGCCACCACCCCGGGGGACGCGAACACTGAAGCTTTCTTT
TRBJ2-7	TRBV19	TRBD1	NA	CASRVGPGTGMSYEQYF	TGTGCCTCCCGAGTTGGCCCCGGGACAGGGATGTCCTACGAGCAGTACTTC
TRBJ1-5	TRBV28	TRBD1	NA	CASSLPGQREQPQHF	TGTGCCAGCAGTTTACCGGGACAGAGGGAGCAGCCCCAGCATTTT
TRBJ2-1	TRBV14	TRBD2	NA	CASSLTSGTNEQFF	TGTGCCAGCAGCCTAACTAGCGGGACCAATGAGCAGTTCTTC
TRBJ1-5	TRBV6-1	NA	NA	CASTRLSNQPQHF	TGTGCCAGCACCAGGCTTAGCAATCAGCCCCAGCATTTT
TRBJ1-5	TRBV2	NA	NA	CASILPGQPQHF	TGTGCCAGCATCCTTCCAGGGCAGCCCCAGCATTTT
TRBJ1-5	TRBV27	NA	NA	CASSFKGVPSNQPQHF	TGTGCCAGCAGTTTCAAGGGGGTCCCTAGCAATCAGCCCCAGCATTTT
TRBJ1-5	TRBV2	TRBD1	NA	CASSHRGTGVRQPQHF	TGTGCCAGCAGTCACCGTGGCACAGGGGTTCGACAGCCCCAGCATTTT
TRBJ1-1	TRBV11-2	TRBD1	NA	CASSPGTVNTEAFF	TGTGCCAGCAGCCCAGGGACAGTGAACACTGAAGCTTTCTTT
TRBJ2-1	TRBV7-2	TRBD2	NA	CASSVSGSGVNEQFF	TGTGCCAGCAGCGTTAGCGGGAGTGGGGTCAATGAGCAGTTCTTC
TRBJ1-2	TRBV5-1	NA	once	CASSRIGQTVPGHSYTF	TGCGCCAGCAGCCGGATCGGACAGACTGTACCCGGTCATAGCTACACCTTC
TRBJ1-5	TRBV6-5	NA	NA	CATIPAEASNQPQHF	TGTGCCACTATCCCAGCGGAGGCTAGCAATCAGCCCCAGCATTTT
TRBJ2-7	TRBV19	TRBD1	NA	CASSKTGASYEQYF	TGTGCCAGTAGTAAGACAGGGGCCTCCTACGAGCAGTACTTC
TRBJ2-7	TRBV28	TRBD2	NA	CASSGAGGSSYEQYF	TGTGCCAGCAGTGGAGCGGGGGGAAGCTCCTACGAGCAGTACTTC
TRBJ2-5	TRBV9	NA	NA	CASSRIGQETQYF	TGTGCCAGCAGCCGTATCGGTCAAGAGACCCAGTACTTC
TRBJ1-5	TRBV9	TRBD1	NA	CASSVGDSHNQPQHF	TGTGCCAGCAGCGTAGGGGACAGCCATAATCAGCCCCAGCATTTT
TRBJ2-3	TRBV28	NA	NA	CASSQRVEFTDTQYF	TGTGCCAGCAGTCAGAGGGTAGAGTTCACAGATACGCAGTATTTT
TRBJ2-5	TRBV30	NA	NA	CAWSLTGTRQETQYF	TGTGCCTGGAGTCTGACAGGGACTCGCCAAGAGACCCAGTACTTC
TRBJ2-5	TRBV9	TRBD2	NA	CASSPSVGLAGGIQETQYF	TGTGCCAGCAGCCCTTCAGTGGGACTAGCGGGAGGCATCCAAGAGACCCAGTACTTC
TRBJ2-3	TRBV19	TRBD2	once	CASSRGRAGDTQYF	TGTGCCAGTAGTCGGGGGAGGGCGGGAGATACGCAGTATTTT
TRBJ2-7	TRBV5-1	NA	NA	CASRPGMSYEQYF	TGCGCCAGCAGACCGGGGATGAGCTACGAGCAGTACTTC
TRBJ2-7	TRBV5-4	TRBD1	NA	CASSWTGGHEQYF	TGTGCCAGCAGCTGGACAGGGGGCCACGAGCAGTACTTC
TRBJ2-7	TRBV28	NA	once	CASSLEIGPSYEQYF	TGTGCCAGCAGTTTGGAAATCGGTCCTTCCTACGAGCAGTACTTC
TRBJ1-3	TRBV9	NA	NA	CASSVVGSASGNTIYF	TGTGCCAGCAGCGTAGTCGGTTCAGCCTCTGGAAACACCATATATTTT
TRBJ1-6	TRBV12-3/TRBV12-4	TRBD1	NA	CASSLTGGSPLHF	TGTGCCAGCAGTCTGACAGGGGGATCACCCCTCCACTTT
TRBJ2-1	TRBV19	TRBD2	NA	CASRLSGSAYNEQFF	TGTGCCAGTAGACTTAGCGGGAGCGCCTACAATGAGCAGTTCTTC